This passage covers 15 T cell receptor beta chains from one sample sequenced in a study of cytomegalovirus exposure and HLA in healthy donors. Both 60 Vbeta primers and 13 Jbeta primers went into the PCR. Repertoires were generated with immunoSEQ multiplex PCR, while TCRdb's copy carries only in-frame clones and drops some. Of fewer than 70,000 clones detected, 60% to 75% appear once; the ten largest clones hold around 10%. Sequenced material: PBMCs. Every receptor here comes from a woman in her sixties in good health and CMV-seropositive.

This rearrangement joins TRBV10-3 to TRBJ1-2; TRBD1 is a possible D gene (6 bases). V lost 6 bases to trimming and J lost 8 bases, with 13 bases between them. There are 12 residues in the CDR3. Germline V gene data show CDR1 as ENHRY and CDR2 as SYGVKD. CDR3 nucleotides: TGTGCCATCAGAACTACAGGGAGCGGCTACACCTTC. It translates to CAIRTTGSGYTF.

This chain uses TRBV2 with TRBJ1-5; D gene unclear. The germline V gene has CDR1 SNHLY and CDR2 FYNNEI. Trimming pared 4 bases from V and 8 bases from J, leaving 12 bases between. The CDR3 has 13 residues. The CDR3 protein is CASSAGTGEPQHF. CDR3 DNA sequence: TGTGCCAGCAGTGCCGGTACTGGAGAGCCCCAGCATTTT.

This chain connects TRBV30 to TRBJ2-3, with D perhaps TRBD2 (7 bases). CDR3 size: 15 residues. CDR1 is GTSNPN, CDR2 SVGIG, per germline (reference sequence). The V and J ends lost 0 bases and 5 bases respectively, with 15 bases between them. CDR3 region: CAWSVPLRGGDTQYF. The CDR3 DNA reads TGTGCCTGGAGTGTCCCTCTAAGGGGGGGAGATACGCAGTATTTT.

The chain has TRBV5-1 and TRBJ1-2, with D perhaps TRBD1 (5 bases). V lost 3 bases, J lost 5 bases, and 8 bases lay in between. CDR1 and CDR2 from the germline V gene are SGHRS and YFSETQ. This CDR3 region has 12 residues. The CDR3 is CASSSDRYGYTF. In DNA form, the CDR3 reads TGCGCCAGCAGCTCCGACAGATATGGCTACACCTTC.

The rearrangement joins TRBV5-1 to TRBJ1-3; a weak D match, TRBD1 (6 bases). Between the trimmed V and J ends, which lost 4 bases and 4 bases, there was a span of 15 bases. This CDR3 is built from 15 residues. CDR1 SGHRS and CDR2 YFSETQ come from the germline V gene. The CDR3 DNA is TGCGCCAGCAGCAGCCCGACAGGTTCCGGAAACACCATATATTTT. Protein sequence: CASSSPTGSGNTIYF.

As DNA, the CDR3 is TGTGCCAGCAGCCGCGGGACAGGGGGCTCCACTAATGAAAAACTGTTTTTT. Its translation is CASSRGTGGSTNEKLFF. V usage is TRBV7-9 and J usage is TRBJ1-4; 12 nucleotides line up with TRBD1. CDR1 and CDR2 (germline): SEHNR, FQNEAQ (reference sequence). V gave up 5 bases and J gave up 2 bases; unmatched junction bases: 6. The CDR3 contains 17 residues.

This clone was counted a few times. This chain uses TRBV6-5 with TRBJ2-7; D is unresolved. Trimming pared 2 bases from V and 5 bases from J, leaving 7 bases between. This CDR3 has 12 residues. The V gene's germline CDR1 is MNHEY and CDR2 SVGAGI. Here the CDR3 DNA reads TGTGCCAGCAGTTACGTCGGAGACGAGCAGTACTTC. Translating it yields CASSYVGDEQYF.

The V call is TRBV18, the J call TRBJ1-2; 10 bases line up with TRBD1. Germline V CDR1 and CDR2: KGHSH, LQKENI. The V segment lost 5 bases and the J segment 2 bases; nucleotides outside the gene matches: 5. The CDR3 is 15 residues long. The CDR3 bases are TGTGCCAGCTCATCAGGGACAGGGGAAAACTATGGCTACACCTTC. Amino acid sequence: CASSSGTGENYGYTF.

The chain recombines TRBV5-6 with TRBJ1-4, with 7 bases that match TRBD1. This CDR3 contains 19 residues. In germline, CDR1 is SGHDT, CDR2 YYEEEE. The V and J ends lost 4 bases and 7 bases, in that order; junction bases with no gene match: 22. CDR3 DNA sequence: TGTGCCAGCAGCCCTCGAGGAAGGACAGGTTTCGGCTCCGGTGAAAAACTGTTTTTT. Its translation is CASSPRGRTGFGSGEKLFF.

The rearrangement links TRBV2 to TRBJ2-1, with no clear D. Germline CDR1 SNHLY, CDR2 FYNNEI. This CDR3 has 12 residues. The V end was cut by 3 bases, the J end by 9 bases, with 9 bases between. The CDR3 here is CASSDYGREQFF. The CDR3 region has the DNA TGTGCCAGCAGTGATTATGGCCGTGAGCAGTTCTTC.

This clone was detected only once. V gene TRBV9 combines with J gene TRBJ1-2; 9 positions agree with TRBD1. CDR1 SGDLS and CDR2 YYNGEE come from the germline V gene. The CDR3 spans 14 residues. V lost 4 bases and J lost 5; bases outside the gene matches: 6. CDR3 coding DNA: TGTGCCAGCAGCCCTCCGGGACAGGGTTATGGCTACACCTTC. This sequence encodes CASSPPGQGYGYTF.

The rearrangement joins TRBV7-9 to TRBJ2-1, with a possible D match to TRBD2 (6 bases). V lost 2 bases, J lost 9 bases, and 20 bases lay in between. The CDR3 spans 16 residues. Per germline, CDR1 SEHNR and CDR2 FQNEAQ (reference sequence). The CDR3: CASSLTLAADSGEQFF. The CDR3 DNA is TGTGCCAGCAGCTTAACACTAGCAGCCGACTCGGGTGAGCAGTTCTTC.

The rearrangement links TRBV6-5 to TRBJ2-1, with D possibly matching TRBD1 (6 bases). V lost 8 bases and J 3 bases, leaving 14 bases between the germline ends. The germline V gene encodes CDR1 MNHEY and CDR2 SVGAGI. The CDR3 is made up of 14 amino acids. The DNA for the CDR3 is TGTGCCAGCCCCTGTGGGACAATCTACAATGAGCAGTTCTTC. Its protein product is CASPCGTIYNEQFF.

The chain joins TRBV5-1 to TRBJ1-1; 7 nucleotides match TRBD1. The CDR3 is 15 residues long. The V gene end was trimmed by 4 bases and the J gene end by 4 bases; junction bases not matched to a gene: 10. Per the germline V gene, CDR1 is SGHRS and CDR2 is YFSETQ. The CDR3 loop reads CASSPGGGAFTEAFF. The CDR3 DNA is TGCGCCAGCAGCCCTGGAGGGGGCGCGTTCACTGAAGCTTTCTTT. Full variable domain (remainder filled in from reference TRBV5-1 and TRBJ1-1): KAGVTQTPRYLIKTRGQQVTLSCSPISGHRSVSWYQQTPGQGLQFLFEYFSETQRNKGNFPGRFSGRQFSNSRSEMNVSTLELGDSALYLCASSPGGGAFTEAFFGQGTRLTVV.

The chain carries TRBV18 and TRBJ2-7; TRBD1 matches 11 bases. This CDR3 comprises 14 residues. V trimming: 2 bases; J trimming: 3 bases; junction bases outside the gene matches: 0. Germline values: CDR1 KGHSH, CDR2 LQKENI. CDR3 DNA sequence: TGTGCCAGCTCACCAGGGACAGGGGGCTACGAGCAGTACTTC. Protein: CASSPGTGGYEQYF.